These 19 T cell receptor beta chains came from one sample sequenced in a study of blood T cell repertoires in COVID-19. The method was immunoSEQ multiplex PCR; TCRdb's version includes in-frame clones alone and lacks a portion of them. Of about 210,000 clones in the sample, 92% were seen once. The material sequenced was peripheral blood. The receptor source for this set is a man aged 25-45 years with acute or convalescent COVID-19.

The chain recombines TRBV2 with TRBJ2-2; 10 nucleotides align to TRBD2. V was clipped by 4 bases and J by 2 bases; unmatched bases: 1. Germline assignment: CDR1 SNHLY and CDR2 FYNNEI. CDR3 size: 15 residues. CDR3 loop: CASSGTSGNTGELFF. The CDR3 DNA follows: TGTGCCAGCAGTGGGACTAGCGGAAACACCGGGGAGCTGTTTTTT. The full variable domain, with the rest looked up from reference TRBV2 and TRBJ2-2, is EPEVTQTPSHQVTQMGQEVILRCVPISNHLYFYWYRQILGQKVEFLVSFYNNEISEKSEIFDDQFSVERPDGSNFTLKIRSTKLEDSAMYFCASSGTSGNTGELFFGEGSRLTVL.

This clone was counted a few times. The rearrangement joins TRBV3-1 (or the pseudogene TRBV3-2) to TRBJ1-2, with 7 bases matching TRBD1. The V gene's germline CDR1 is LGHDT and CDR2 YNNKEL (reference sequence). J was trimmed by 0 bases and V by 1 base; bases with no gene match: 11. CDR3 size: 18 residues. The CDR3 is CASSQGFRGPAANYGYTF. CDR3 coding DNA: TGTGCCAGCAGCCAAGGATTTAGGGGGCCTGCAGCTAACTATGGCTACACCTTC.

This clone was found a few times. The CDR3 coding sequence is TGTGCCACCACTGCCCAGGGGGCCATCTATGGCTACACCTTC. This translates into CATTAQGAIYGYTF. This chain uses TRBV24-1 with TRBJ1-2; 8 bases map to TRBD1. With V trimmed by 8 bases and J by 4 bases, 8 bases remained unmatched. CDR1 and CDR2 (germline): KGHDR, SFDVKD. The CDR3 loop spans 14 amino acids.

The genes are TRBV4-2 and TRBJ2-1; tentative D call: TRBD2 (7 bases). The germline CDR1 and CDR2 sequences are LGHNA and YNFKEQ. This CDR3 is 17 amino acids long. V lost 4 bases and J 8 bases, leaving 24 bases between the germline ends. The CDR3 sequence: CASSPSAGAPLFDEQFF. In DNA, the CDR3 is TGTGCCAGCAGCCCCAGCGCGGGGGCCCCCCTTTTCGATGAGCAGTTCTTC.

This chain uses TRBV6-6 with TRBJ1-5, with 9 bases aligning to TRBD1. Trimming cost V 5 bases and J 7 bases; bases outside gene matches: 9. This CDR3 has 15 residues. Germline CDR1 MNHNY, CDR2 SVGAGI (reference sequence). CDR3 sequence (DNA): TGTGCCAGCAGTAGCCCCGGGACAGGGAACCAGCCCCAGCATTTT. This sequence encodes CASSSPGTGNQPQHF.

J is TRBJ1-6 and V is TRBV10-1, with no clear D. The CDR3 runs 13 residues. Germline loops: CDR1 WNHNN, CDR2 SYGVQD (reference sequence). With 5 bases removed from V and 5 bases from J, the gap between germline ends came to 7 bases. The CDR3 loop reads CASSIQDNSPLHF. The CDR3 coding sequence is TGCGCCAGCAGTATACAAGATAATTCACCCCTCCACTTT.

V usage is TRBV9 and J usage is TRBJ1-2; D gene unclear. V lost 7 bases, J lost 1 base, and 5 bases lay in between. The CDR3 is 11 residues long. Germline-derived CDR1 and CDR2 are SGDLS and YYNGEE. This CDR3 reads CASELNYGYTF. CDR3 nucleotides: TGTGCCAGCGAACTTAACTATGGCTACACCTTC.

The CDR3 reads CASSTGGTQETQYF. CDR3 DNA: TGCGCCAGCAGCACCGGGGGAACCCAAGAGACCCAGTACTTC. The chain carries TRBV5-1 and TRBJ2-5, with a possible D match to TRBD2 (6 bases). Germline CDR1 SGHRS, CDR2 YFSETQ. V gave up 4 bases and J gave up 1 base, with 11 bases separating them. The CDR3 loop spans 14 amino acids. The full variable domain, completed using reference TRBV5-1 and TRBJ2-5, is KAGVTQTPRYLIKTRGQQVTLSCSPISGHRSVSWYQQTPGQGLQFLFEYFSETQRNKGNFPGRFSGRQFSNSRSEMNVSTLELGDSALYLCASSTGGTQETQYFGPGTRLLVL.

DNA of the CDR3: TGTGCCAGCTCACCAAATCTAGACCCCCCATATGAGCAGTTCTTC. Amino acid sequence: CASSPNLDPPYEQFF. The chain links TRBV18 to TRBJ2-1; no definite D call. The CDR3 has 15 residues. Germline V gives CDR1 KGHSH, CDR2 LQKENI. The ends were cut back, 2 bases at V and 8 bases at J, with 16 bases in the middle.

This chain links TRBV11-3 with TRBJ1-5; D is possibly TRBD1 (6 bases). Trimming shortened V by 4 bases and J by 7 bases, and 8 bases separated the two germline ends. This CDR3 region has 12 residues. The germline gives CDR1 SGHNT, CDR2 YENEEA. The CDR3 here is CASSSQGQPQHF. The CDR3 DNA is TGTGCCAGCAGCTCCCAGGGGCAGCCCCAGCATTTT.

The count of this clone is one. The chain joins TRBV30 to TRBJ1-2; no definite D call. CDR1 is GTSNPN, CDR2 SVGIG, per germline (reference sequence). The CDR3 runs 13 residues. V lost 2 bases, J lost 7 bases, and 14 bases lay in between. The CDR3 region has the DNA TGTGCCTGGAGTCCCCCGCACGGTCGTGGCTACACCTTC. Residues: CAWSPPHGRGYTF.

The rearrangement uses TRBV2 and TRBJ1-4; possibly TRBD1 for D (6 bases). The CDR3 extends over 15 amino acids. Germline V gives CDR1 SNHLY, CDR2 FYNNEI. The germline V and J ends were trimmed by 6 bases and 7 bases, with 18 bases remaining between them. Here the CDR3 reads CASSPNGGGGEKLFF. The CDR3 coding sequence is TGTGCCAGCAGCCCCAATGGGGGAGGGGGTGAAAAACTGTTTTTT. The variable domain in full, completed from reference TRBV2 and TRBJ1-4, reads EPEVTQTPSHQVTQMGQEVILRCVPISNHLYFYWYRQILGQKVEFLVSFYNNEISEKSEIFDDQFSVERPDGSNFTLKIRSTKLEDSAMYFCASSPNGGGGEKLFFGSGTQLSVL.

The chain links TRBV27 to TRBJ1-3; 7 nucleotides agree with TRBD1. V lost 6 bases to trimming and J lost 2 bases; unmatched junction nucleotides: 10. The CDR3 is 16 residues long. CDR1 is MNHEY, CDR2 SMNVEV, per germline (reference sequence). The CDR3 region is CASRPGQSITGNTIYF. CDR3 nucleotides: TGTGCCAGCAGGCCGGGACAGAGTATTACTGGAAACACCATATATTTT.

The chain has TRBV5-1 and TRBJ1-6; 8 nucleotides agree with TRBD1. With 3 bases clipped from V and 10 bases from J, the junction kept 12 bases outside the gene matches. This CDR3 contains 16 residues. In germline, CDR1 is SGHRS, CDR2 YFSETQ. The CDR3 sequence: CASSSAPDRVGSPLHF. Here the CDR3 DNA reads TGCGCCAGCAGCTCCGCCCCGGACAGGGTCGGCTCACCCCTCCACTTT.

CDR3 sequence (DNA): TGTGCCTGGAGTGTCACAAGCAATCAGCCCCAGCATTTT. Its translation is CAWSVTSNQPQHF. The gene calls are TRBV30 and TRBJ1-5; D is unresolved. V was trimmed by 0 bases and J by 1 base, leaving 4 bases between them. The germline CDR1 and CDR2 sequences are GTSNPN and SVGIG (reference sequence). The CDR3 consists of 13 residues.

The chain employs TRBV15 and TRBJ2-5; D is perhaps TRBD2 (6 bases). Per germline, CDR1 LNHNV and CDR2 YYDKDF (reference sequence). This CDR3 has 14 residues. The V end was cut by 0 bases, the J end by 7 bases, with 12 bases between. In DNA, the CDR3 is TGTGCCACCAGCAGAGAGGGGCGGGACGGGACCCAGTACTTC. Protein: CATSREGRDGTQYF. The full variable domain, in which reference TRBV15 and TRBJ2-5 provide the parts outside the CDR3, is DAMVIQNPRYQVTQFGKPVTLSCSQTLNHNVMYWYQQKSSQAPKLLFHYYDKDFNNEADTPDNFQSRRPNTSFCFLDIRSPGLGDTAMYLCATSREGRDGTQYFGPGTRLLVL.

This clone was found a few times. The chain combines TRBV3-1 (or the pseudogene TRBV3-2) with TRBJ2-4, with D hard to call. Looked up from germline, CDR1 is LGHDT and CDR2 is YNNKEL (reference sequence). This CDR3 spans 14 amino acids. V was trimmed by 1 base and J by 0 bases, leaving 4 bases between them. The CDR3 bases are TGTGCCAGCAGCCAAGCGGTAGCCAAAAACATTCAGTACTTC. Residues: CASSQAVAKNIQYF.

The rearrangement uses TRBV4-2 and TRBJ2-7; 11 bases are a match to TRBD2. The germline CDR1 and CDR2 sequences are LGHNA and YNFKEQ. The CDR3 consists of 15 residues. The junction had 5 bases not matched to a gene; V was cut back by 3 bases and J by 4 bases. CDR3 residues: CASSHTSGSVYEQYF. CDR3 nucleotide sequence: TGTGCCAGCAGCCATACTAGCGGGAGTGTTTACGAGCAGTACTTC.

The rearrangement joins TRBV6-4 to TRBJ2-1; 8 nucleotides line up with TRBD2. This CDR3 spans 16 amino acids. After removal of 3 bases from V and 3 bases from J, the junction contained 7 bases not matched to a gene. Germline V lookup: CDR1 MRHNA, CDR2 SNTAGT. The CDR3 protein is CASSERAGGSYNEQFF. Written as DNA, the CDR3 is TGTGCCAGCAGTGAACGGGCGGGAGGTAGCTACAATGAGCAGTTCTTC.